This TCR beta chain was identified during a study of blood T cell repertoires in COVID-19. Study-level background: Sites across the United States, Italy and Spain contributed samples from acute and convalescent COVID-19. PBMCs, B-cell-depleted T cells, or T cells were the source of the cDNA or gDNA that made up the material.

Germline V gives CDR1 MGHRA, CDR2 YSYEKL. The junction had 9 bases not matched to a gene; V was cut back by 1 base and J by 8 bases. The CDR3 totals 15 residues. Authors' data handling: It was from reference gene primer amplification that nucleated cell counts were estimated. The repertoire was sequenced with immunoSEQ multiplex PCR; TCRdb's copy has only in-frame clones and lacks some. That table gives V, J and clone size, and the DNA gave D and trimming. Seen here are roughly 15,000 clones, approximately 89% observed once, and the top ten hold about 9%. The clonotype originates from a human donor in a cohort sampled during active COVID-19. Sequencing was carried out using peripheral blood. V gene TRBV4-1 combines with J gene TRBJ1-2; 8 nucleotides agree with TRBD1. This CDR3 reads CASSQGDRSSGGYTF. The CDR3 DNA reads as TGCGCCAGCAGCCAAGGGGACAGGAGTAGCGGGGGCTACACCTTC.